The clone carrying this TCR beta chain was found many times. Relying on iRepertoire HTBI primers and Arm-PCR of CDR3 regions, the team built TCR beta libraries. TCRdb reanalysed the multiplex PCR reads using MiXCR and keeps one entry per CDR3 protein. The table lists a few hundred thousand distinct CDR3 sequences, under 20% of them singletons. CDR3 size: 13 residues. Trimming left V 2 bases short and J 7 bases short, with 12 bases between. Per germline, CDR1 SGHAT and CDR2 FQNNGV. The data originate from a study of regulatory T cells in long-lasting Graves disease. Regarding time point: newly diagnosed GD, antithyroid drugs for less than 3 months. PBMC-derived RNA was used for the TCR library. This same sample was also part of a study on T cells in Graves' hyperthyroidism and ophthalmopathy. According to that study: The TCR CDR3 was amplified in a first-round RT-PCR using the HTBI primer set.

The clonotype originates from a woman under 40 with Graves disease. The chain has TRBV11-2 and TRBJ2-7; unclear D gene. This material consisted of peripheral blood mononuclear cells (PBMCs), taken at new diagnosis, from a patient treated with antithyroid drugs. In DNA, the CDR3 is TGTGCCAGCAGCTTATCTCGAATCTGGGAGCAGTACTTC. It is translated as CASSLSRIWEQYF.